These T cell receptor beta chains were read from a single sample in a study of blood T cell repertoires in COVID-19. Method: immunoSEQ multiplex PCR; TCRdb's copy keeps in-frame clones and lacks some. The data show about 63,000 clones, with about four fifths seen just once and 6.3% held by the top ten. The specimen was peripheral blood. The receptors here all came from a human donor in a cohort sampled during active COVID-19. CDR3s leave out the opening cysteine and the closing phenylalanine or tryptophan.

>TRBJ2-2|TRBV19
ASSPTSGGAGELF
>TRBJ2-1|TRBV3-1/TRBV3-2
ASSHSRGVSYNEQF
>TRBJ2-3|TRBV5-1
ASSTGGDTDTQY
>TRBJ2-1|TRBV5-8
ASSLGSGGVQTEQF
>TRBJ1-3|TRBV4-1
ASSQDGRASGNTIY
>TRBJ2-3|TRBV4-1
ASSQVVQAHIP
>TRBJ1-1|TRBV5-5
ASSSPRWTGRGNTEAF
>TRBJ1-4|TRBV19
ASNPQGHRPNEKLF
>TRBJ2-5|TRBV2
ASSLRTSGSETQY
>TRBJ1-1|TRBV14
ASSQDRGFWGSGTEAF
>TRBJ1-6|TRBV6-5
ASSQRQGHNSPLH
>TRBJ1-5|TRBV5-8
ASSPWGGSSNQPQH
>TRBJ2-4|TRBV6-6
ASSYLGDKNIQY
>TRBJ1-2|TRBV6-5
ASSYDRASGGYT
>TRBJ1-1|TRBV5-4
ASLRTGAMNTEAF
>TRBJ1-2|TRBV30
AWSVWRGNYGYT
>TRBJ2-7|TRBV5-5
ASSFAQGIYEQY
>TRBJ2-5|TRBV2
ARTRQETQY
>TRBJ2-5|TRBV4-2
ASSQDLTSGRPNQETQY
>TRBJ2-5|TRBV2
ASKRRGGTIQETQY
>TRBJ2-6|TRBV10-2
ASGQGNSGANVLT
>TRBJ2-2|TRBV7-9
ASSPRRAGEATGELF
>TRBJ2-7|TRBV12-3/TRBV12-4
ASSSDREYEQY
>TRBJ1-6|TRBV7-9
ASSPLGGTPLH
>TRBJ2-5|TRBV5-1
ASTVGQGRETQY
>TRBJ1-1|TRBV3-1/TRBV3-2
ASSPSDREAF
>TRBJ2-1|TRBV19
ASRLTGSNSNEQF
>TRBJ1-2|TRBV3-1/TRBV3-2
ASSQDGTGKPYGYT
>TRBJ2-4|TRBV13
ASSALLAGAPTKNIQY
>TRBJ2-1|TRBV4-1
ASSQDLRTRYNEQF
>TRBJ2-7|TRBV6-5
ASSYRIGGEQY
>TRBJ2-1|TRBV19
ASSIHYRGTGGLQREYNEQF
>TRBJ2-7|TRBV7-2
ASSLLFGQGAHEQY
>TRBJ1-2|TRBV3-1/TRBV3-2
ASSHLLHGYT
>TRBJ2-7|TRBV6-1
ASSEYLGRWENEQY
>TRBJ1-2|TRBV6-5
ASTPGVRAYGYT
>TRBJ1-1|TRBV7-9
ASSSADRARSTEAF
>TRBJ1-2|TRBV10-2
ASSATGKGYT
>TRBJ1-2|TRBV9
ASTQQGSNYGYT
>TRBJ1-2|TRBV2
ASAAERGGYT
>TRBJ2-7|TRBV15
ATSREKAGTAYEQY